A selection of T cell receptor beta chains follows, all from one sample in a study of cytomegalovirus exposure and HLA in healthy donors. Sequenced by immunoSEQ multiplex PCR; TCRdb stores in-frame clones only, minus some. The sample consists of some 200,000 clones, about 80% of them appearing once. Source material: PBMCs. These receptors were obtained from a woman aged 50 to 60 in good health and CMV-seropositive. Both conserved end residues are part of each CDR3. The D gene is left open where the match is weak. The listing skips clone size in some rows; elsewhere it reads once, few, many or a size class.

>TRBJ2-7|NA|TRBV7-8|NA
CASSGNAGAYEQYF
TGTGCCAGCAGCGGGAACGCAGGGGCCTACGAGCAGTACTTC
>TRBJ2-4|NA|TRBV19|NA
CASSLRSGTQNIQYF
TGTGCCAGTAGTTTACGGAGCGGAACGCAGAACATTCAGTACTTC
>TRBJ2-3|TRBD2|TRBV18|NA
CASSPPVERGASDTQYF
TGTGCCAGCTCACCACCTGTGGAGCGGGGGGCATCAGATACGCAGTATTTT
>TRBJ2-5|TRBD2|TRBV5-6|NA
CASSLVGLGVVETQYF
TGTGCCAGCAGCTTGGTCGGACTAGGGGTGGTAGAGACCCAGTACTTC
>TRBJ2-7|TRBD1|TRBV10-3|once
CAISGQGENYEQYF
TGTGCCATCAGCGGACAGGGGGAGAACTACGAGCAGTACTTC
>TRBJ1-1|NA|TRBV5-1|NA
CASSLSSMNTEAFF
TGCGCCAGCAGCTTGTCATCCATGAACACTGAAGCTTTCTTT
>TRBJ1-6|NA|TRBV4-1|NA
CASSPRDGSPLHF
TGCGCCAGCAGTCCCCGGGATGGGTCACCCCTCCACTTT
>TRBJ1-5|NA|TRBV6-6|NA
CASNQAGYSNQPQHF
TGTGCCAGCAACCAAGCGGGATATAGCAATCAGCCCCAGCATTTT
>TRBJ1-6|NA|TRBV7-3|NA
CASSLSGVRTHTSENSPLHF
TGTGCCAGCAGCTTAAGCGGGGTTCGGACTCATACTTCTGAAAATTCACCCCTCCACTTT
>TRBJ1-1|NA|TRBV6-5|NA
CASSNGQTTEAFF
TGTGCCAGCAGTAATGGACAGACCACTGAAGCTTTCTTT
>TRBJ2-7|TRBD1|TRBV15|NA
CATSRWDRAYEQYF
TGTGCCACCAGCCGCTGGGACAGGGCCTACGAGCAGTACTTC
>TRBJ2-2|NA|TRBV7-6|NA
CASSLGASGNTGELFF
TGTGCCAGCAGCTTGGGGGCTAGCGGGAACACCGGGGAGCTGTTTTTT
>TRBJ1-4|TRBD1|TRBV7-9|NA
CSSDRDNEKLFF
TGTTCCAGCGACAGGGATAATGAAAAACTGTTTTTT
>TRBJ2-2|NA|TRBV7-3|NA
CASSLAAPGSHTGELFF
TGTGCCAGCAGCTTAGCAGCTCCCGGGTCCCACACCGGGGAGCTGTTTTTT
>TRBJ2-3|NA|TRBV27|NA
CASTDLSGLITDTQYF
TGTGCCAGCACCGACCTCTCCGGGTTGATCACAGATACGCAGTATTTT
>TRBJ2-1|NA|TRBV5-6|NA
CASSFDSGAYYNEQFF
TGTGCCAGCAGCTTCGATAGCGGTGCTTACTACAATGAGCAGTTCTTC
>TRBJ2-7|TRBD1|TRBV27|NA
CASRTQGAPYEQYF
TGTGCCAGCAGGACACAGGGGGCGCCCTACGAGCAGTACTTC
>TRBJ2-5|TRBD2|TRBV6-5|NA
CASSFSGGMGETQYF
TGTGCCAGCAGTTTTAGCGGGGGGATGGGGGAGACCCAGTACTTC
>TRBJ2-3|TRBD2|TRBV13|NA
CASSLRRGGGDTQYF
TGTGCCAGCAGCTTGAGGCGGGGGGGTGGAGATACGCAGTATTTT
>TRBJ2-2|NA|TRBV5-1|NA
CASSLDGGPGELFF
TGCGCCAGCAGCTTAGACGGGGGTCCCGGGGAGCTGTTTTTT
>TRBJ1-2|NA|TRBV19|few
CASSSQGTLNYGYTF
TGTGCCAGTAGTTCCCAGGGGACCCTTAACTATGGCTACACCTTC